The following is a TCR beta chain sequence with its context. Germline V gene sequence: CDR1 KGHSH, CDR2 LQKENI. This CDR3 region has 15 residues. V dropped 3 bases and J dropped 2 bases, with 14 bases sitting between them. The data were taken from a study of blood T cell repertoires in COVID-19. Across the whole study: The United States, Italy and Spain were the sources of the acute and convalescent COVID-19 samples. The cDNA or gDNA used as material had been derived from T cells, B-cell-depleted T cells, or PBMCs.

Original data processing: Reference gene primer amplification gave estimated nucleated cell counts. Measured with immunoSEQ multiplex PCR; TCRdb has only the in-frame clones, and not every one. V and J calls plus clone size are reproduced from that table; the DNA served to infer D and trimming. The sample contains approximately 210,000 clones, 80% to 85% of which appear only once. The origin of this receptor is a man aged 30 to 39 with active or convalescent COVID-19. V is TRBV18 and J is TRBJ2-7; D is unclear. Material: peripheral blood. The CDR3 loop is CASSPEAVLAYEQYF. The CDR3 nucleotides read TGTGCCAGCTCACCTGAGGCAGTCCTGGCCTACGAGCAGTACTTC.